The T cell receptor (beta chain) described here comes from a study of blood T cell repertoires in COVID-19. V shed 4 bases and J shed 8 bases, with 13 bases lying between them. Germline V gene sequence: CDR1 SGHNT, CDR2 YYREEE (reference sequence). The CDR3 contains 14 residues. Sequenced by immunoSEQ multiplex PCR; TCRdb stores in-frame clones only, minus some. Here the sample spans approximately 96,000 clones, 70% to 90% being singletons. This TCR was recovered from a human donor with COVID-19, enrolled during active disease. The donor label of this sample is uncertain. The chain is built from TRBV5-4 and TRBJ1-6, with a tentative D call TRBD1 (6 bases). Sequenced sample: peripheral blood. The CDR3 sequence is CASSTDRNDSPLHF. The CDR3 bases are TGTGCCAGCAGCACAGACAGGAATGATTCACCCCTCCACTTT.